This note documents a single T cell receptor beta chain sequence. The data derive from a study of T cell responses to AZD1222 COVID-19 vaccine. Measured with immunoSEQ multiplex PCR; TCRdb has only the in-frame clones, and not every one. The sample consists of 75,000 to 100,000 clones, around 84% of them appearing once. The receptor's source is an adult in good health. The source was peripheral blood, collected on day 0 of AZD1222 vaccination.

The CDR3 is CASLSRPNYGYTF. CDR3 bases: TGTGCCAGCCTGTCCAGACCTAACTATGGCTACACCTTC. V gene TRBV12-3 or TRBV12-4 combines with J gene TRBJ1-2; no reliable D call. This CDR3 has 13 residues. V lost 8 bases to trimming and J lost 0 bases, with 10 bases between them.